This note documents a single TCR beta chain sequence. Noted time point: pretreatment peripheral blood. This CDR3 is built from 16 residues. The germline V gene has CDR1 SEHNR and CDR2 FQNEAQ (reference sequence). V gave up 5 bases and J gave up 0 bases; unmatched junction bases: 9. The repertoire was sequenced with immunoSEQ multiplex PCR; TCRdb's copy has only in-frame clones and lacks some. The sample yields roughly 87,000 clones, roughly nine tenths seen once. The data were obtained in a study of PD-L1 blockade in urothelial cancer. The receptor's source is a woman aged 80 or older with urothelial cancer. The chain joins TRBV7-9 to TRBJ1-1; 7 bases agree with TRBD1. The sequences come from PBMCs, collected around atezolizumab (anti-PD-L1) treatment. The DNA of the CDR3 is TGTGCCAGCAGCCCAGACAGGGTTGGATTGAACACTGAAGCTTTCTTT. Protein: CASSPDRVGLNTEAFF.